The clone carrying this T cell receptor beta chain has only a few counts. No antigen is known for it. PCR amplification relied on 60 Vbeta primers (plus 13 Jbeta primers). Produced via immunoSEQ multiplex PCR; TCRdb's table is partial and in-frame only. The sample carries 100,000 or so clones, around 79% recorded once. The data stem from a study of cytomegalovirus exposure and HLA in healthy donors. Overall study findings and caveats: Later analysis suggested links between common viral pathogens and several top significant clusters. In a later analysis, an Asian-associated ancestry cluster reportedly showed fewer N-insertions than the approximately 660-donor mean.

The TCR sequence derives from a woman aged 40 to 49 in good health and CMV-seronegative. The source material was PBMCs.

CDR3: CASSSGGDQPQHF. The DNA for the CDR3 is TGTGCCAGCAGTTCTGGGGGCGATCAGCCCCAGCATTTT. The J gene is TRBJ1-5, the V gene TRBV28; TRBD1 might be the D (6 bases). CDR3 size: 13 residues. V lost 4 bases and J lost 5, with 9 bases in between. Germline V gene data show CDR1 as MDHEN and CDR2 as SYDVKM.